The 10 T cell receptor beta chains listed next were all sequenced from one sample in a study of cytomegalovirus exposure and HLA in healthy donors. With 60 Vbeta and 13 Jbeta primers, the PCR was carried out. Clones were sequenced by immunoSEQ multiplex PCR, and TCRdb holds only the in-frame ones, with some missing. The sample lists roughly 100,000 clones, almost 80% occurring once. Material: PBMCs. The receptors derive from a man aged 45-60 years in good health and CMV-seropositive.

This clone was found once. The V gene is TRBV30, the J gene TRBJ2-2; 10 bases are a match to TRBD1. From germline, CDR1 is GTSNPN and CDR2 SVGIG (reference sequence). The J segment lost 8 bases and the V segment lost 1 base, leaving 7 bases of the junction unmatched. The CDR3 spans 15 residues. CDR3 coding DNA: TGTGCCTGGAGTGGACAGGGGGCCTTCTTGGGGGAGCTGTTTTTT. Residues: CAWSGQGAFLGELFF.

V and J are TRBV7-8 and TRBJ2-1, with 7 bases fitting TRBD2. Germline loops: CDR1 SGHVS, CDR2 FQNEAQ. J lost 3 bases, V lost 4 bases, and 9 bases had no gene match. CDR3 length: 16 amino acids. CDR3 sequence: CASSSGGRANYNEQFF. In nucleotides, the CDR3 is TGTGCCAGCAGCTCAGGAGGGAGGGCCAACTACAATGAGCAGTTCTTC.

This sequence joins TRBV6-1 and TRBJ1-3; D unresolved. Germline values: CDR1 MNHNS, CDR2 SASEGT. V was clipped by 10 bases and J by 2 bases, with 15 bases between them. The CDR3 sequence is 14 residues long. The CDR3 loop reads CATGSRGPGNTIYF. The CDR3 DNA follows: TGTGCCACCGGATCAAGAGGGCCTGGAAACACCATATATTTT.

The chain joins TRBV18 to TRBJ1-1; no definite D call. Germline V lookup: CDR1 KGHSH, CDR2 LQKENI. V was shortened by 2 bases and J by 3 bases, with 7 bases between the two germline ends. The CDR3 is 13 amino acids. This CDR3 is CASSPSVDTEAFF. Here the CDR3 DNA reads TGTGCCAGCTCACCATCAGTTGACACTGAAGCTTTCTTT.

This clone has just a few counts. V usage is TRBV7-3 and J usage is TRBJ2-5, with TRBD1 matching 7 bases. This CDR3 comprises 13 residues. J lost 4 bases, V lost 5 bases, and 4 bases had no gene match. From germline, CDR1 is SGHTA and CDR2 FQGTGA. CDR3 DNA sequence: TGTGCCAGCAGCGTTGCAGGGGGAGAGACCCAGTACTTC. It codes for CASSVAGGETQYF.

The gene calls are TRBV5-4 and TRBJ1-2, with D perhaps TRBD1 (5 bases). In germline, CDR1 is SGHNT, CDR2 YYREEE (reference sequence). The V and J ends lost 4 bases and 8 bases respectively, with 21 bases between them. The CDR3 extends over 15 amino acids. The CDR3 region is CASSPPVGEVVGYTF. CDR3 sequence (DNA): TGTGCCAGCAGCCCCCCGGTAGGGGAGGTGGTAGGCTACACCTTC.

This chain uses TRBV5-1 with TRBJ2-1; 10 nucleotides match TRBD2. V gave up 4 bases and J gave up 7 bases; unmatched junction bases: 14. Per the germline V gene, CDR1 is SGHRS and CDR2 is YFSETQ. This CDR3 is 17 amino acids long. CDR3 loop: CASSGDPLAGVLNEQFF. In DNA form, the CDR3 reads TGCGCCAGCAGCGGGGATCCGCTAGCGGGAGTCTTAAATGAGCAGTTCTTC.

CDR3 in amino acids: CSAVAGGTQYF. The DNA of the CDR3 is TGCAGCGCCGTAGCGGGAGGGACCCAGTACTTC. The V gene is TRBV29-1, the J gene TRBJ2-5, with 10 nucleotides matching TRBD2. V gave up 7 bases and J gave up 7 bases; unmatched junction bases: 3. CDR1 is SQVTM, CDR2 ANQGSEA, per germline. The CDR3 extends over 11 amino acids.

V gene TRBV6-1 combines with J gene TRBJ2-5, with D possibly being TRBD2 (5 bases). CDR1 and CDR2 from the germline V gene are MNHNS and SASEGT. The length of the CDR3 is 15 residues. V lost 6 bases to trimming and J lost 2 bases, with 16 bases between them. CDR3 nucleotides: TGTGCCAGCAGGCGAGACGGGCGGACTCAAGAGACCCAGTACTTC. Amino acid sequence: CASRRDGRTQETQYF.

This clone appeared once. The genes are TRBV6-1 and TRBJ2-7; D is ambiguous. Germline V lookup: CDR1 MNHNS, CDR2 SASEGT. Trimming pared 7 bases from V and 4 bases from J, leaving 11 bases between. The CDR3 spans 12 residues. The CDR3 reads CASISRRYEQYF. CDR3 nucleotides: TGTGCCAGCATTTCGCGGAGATACGAGCAGTACTTC.